This T cell receptor beta chain originates from a study of blood T cell repertoires in COVID-19. Study in general: The samples span acute and convalescent COVID-19 from the United States, Italy and Spain. T cells, B-cell-depleted T cells, or PBMCs provided the cDNA or gDNA that served as material.

This clone was recorded a few times. Original processing methods: Amplification from reference gene primers served as the basis for estimated nucleated cell counts. Libraries were prepared by immunoSEQ multiplex PCR; TCRdb keeps only in-frame clonotypes and omits some of them. The V and J calls and the clone size are those of that table, but D and trimming were determined from the DNA. The sample includes under 250,000 clones, 80% seen only once; the top ten take 7.2%. Germline V gives CDR1 KGHSH, CDR2 LQKENI. Trimming pared 3 bases from V and 4 bases from J, leaving 15 bases between. The CDR3 is 15 amino acids.

Sequenced input: peripheral blood. The sequence derives from a woman aged 70-85 years with acute or convalescent COVID-19. The rearrangement joins TRBV18 to TRBJ1-2, with D possibly TRBD1 on 6 matching bases. CDR3 nucleotide sequence: TGTGCCAGCTCACCGACCTCGGGGGGCAGCTATGGCTACACCTTC. Protein sequence: CASSPTSGGSYGYTF. Supplemented by reference TRBV18 and TRBJ1-2, the full variable domain reads NAGVMQNPRHLVRRRGQEARLRCSPMKGHSHVYWYRQLPEEGLKFMVYLQKENIIDESGMPKERFSAEFPKEGPSILRIQQVVRGDSAAYFCASSPTSGGSYGYTFGSGTRLTVV.